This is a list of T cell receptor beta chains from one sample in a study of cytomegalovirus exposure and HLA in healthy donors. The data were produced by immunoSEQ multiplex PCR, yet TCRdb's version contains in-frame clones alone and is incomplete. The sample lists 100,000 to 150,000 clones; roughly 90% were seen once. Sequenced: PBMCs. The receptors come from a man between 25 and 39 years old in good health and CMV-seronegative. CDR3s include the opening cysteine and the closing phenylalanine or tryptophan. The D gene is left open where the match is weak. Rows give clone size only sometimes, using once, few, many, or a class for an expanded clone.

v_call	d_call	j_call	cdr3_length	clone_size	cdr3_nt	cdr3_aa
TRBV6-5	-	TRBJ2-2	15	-	TGTGCCAGCAGTTCCCTGCCCGGACAGAGGGGGGAGCTGTTTTTT	CASSSLPGQRGELFF
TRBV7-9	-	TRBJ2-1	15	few	TGTGCCAGCAGCTTTGCTCAGACAGGTTACAATGAGCAGTTCTTC	CASSFAQTGYNEQFF
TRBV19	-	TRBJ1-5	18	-	TGTGCCAGTAGTATCCCCAGGACAGTCCGGGGGGGGAATCAGCCCCAGCATTTT	CASSIPRTVRGGNQPQHF
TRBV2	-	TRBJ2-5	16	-	TGTGCCAGTCTACTTTCTCCCTCCCGAGCGCAAGAGACCCAGTACTTC	CASLLSPSRAQETQYF
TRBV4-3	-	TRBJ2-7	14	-	TGCGCCAGCAGCCCTGACAGGGAGGCCTACGAGCAGTACTTC	CASSPDREAYEQYF
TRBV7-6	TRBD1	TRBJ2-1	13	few	TGTGCCAGCAGCTTGACAGGGGTAGGTGAGCAGTTCTTC	CASSLTGVGEQFF
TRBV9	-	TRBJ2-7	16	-	TGTGCCAGCAGCACTAATAAGTTCACTCATACCTACGAGCAGTACTTC	CASSTNKFTHTYEQYF
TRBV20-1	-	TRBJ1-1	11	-	TGCAGTGCTAGGGCCGTCACTGAAGCTTTCTTT	CSARAVTEAFF
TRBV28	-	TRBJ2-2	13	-	TGTGCCAGCGTAAGCGGTAACACCGGGGAGCTGTTTTTT	CASVSGNTGELFF
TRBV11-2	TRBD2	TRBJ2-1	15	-	TGTGCCAGCAGGGATCTAGCGGGGGGGCTGGATGAGCAGTTCTTC	CASRDLAGGLDEQFF
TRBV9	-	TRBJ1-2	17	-	TGTGCCAGCAGCCCCCGCCCGGGTCAGCGTGCTAACTATGGCTACACCTTC	CASSPRPGQRANYGYTF
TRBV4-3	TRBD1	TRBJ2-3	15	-	TGCGCCAGCAGCCCCGGGACAGGGATCGGAGATACGCAGTATTTT	CASSPGTGIGDTQYF
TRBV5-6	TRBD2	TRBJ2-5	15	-	TGTGCCAGCAGCTTGGGCCGGGGGGGCGTCGAGACCCAGTACTTC	CASSLGRGGVETQYF
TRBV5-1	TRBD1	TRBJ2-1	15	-	TGCGCCAGCAGCTTCCCCTTACAGGGGGGCAATGAGCAGTTCTTC	CASSFPLQGGNEQFF
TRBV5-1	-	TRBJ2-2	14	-	TGCGCCAGCAGCCGGAGTACGAACACCGGGGAGCTGTTTTTT	CASSRSTNTGELFF
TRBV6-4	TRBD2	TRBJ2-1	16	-	TGTGCCAGCAGTGCTAGCGGGGGGGCTGATTACAATGAGCAGTTCTTC	CASSASGGADYNEQFF
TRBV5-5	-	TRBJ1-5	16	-	TGTGCCAGCAGCCTTACCGTAGGAGGGATGGGTCAGCCCCAGCATTTT	CASSLTVGGMGQPQHF
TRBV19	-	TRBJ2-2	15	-	TGTGCCAGTAGCCCCGGGACAACGAACACCGGGGAGCTGTTTTTT	CASSPGTTNTGELFF
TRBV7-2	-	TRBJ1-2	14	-	TGTGCCAGCAGCTTAGATGCCGGTATTTATGGCTACACCTTC	CASSLDAGIYGYTF
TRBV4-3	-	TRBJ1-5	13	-	TGCGCCAGCAGCCAAGACAACAATCAGCCCCAGCATTTT	CASSQDNNQPQHF
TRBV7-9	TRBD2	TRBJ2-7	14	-	TGTGCCAGCAGCCTCGAGCGGGGGGGCCACGAGCAGTACTTC	CASSLERGGHEQYF
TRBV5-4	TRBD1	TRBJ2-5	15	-	TGTGCCAGCAGCCCTGGGACAGTTCAACAAGAGACCCAGTACTTC	CASSPGTVQQETQYF
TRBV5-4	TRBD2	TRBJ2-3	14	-	TGTGCCAGCAGCCCACTAGCGGCCACAGATACGCAGTATTTT	CASSPLAATDTQYF
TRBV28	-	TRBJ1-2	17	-	TGTGCCAGCAGTTTCATAGGGCCCGCAGGGCCTCACTATGGCTACACCTTC	CASSFIGPAGPHYGYTF
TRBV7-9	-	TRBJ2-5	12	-	TGTGCCAGCGGCGGAGTCCAAGAGACCCAGTACTTC	CASGGVQETQYF
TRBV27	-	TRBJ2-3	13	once	TGTGCCAGCAGTAGATCTCACTGGGATACGCAGTATTTT	CASSRSHWDTQYF
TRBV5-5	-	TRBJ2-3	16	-	TGTGCCAGCAGCTATCGACAGGCCGTTGGAACAGATACGCAGTATTTT	CASSYRQAVGTDTQYF
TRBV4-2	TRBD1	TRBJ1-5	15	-	TGTGCCAGCAGCCACTCGACAGGGGTCGGACAGCCCCAGCATTTT	CASSHSTGVGQPQHF
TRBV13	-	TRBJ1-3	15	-	TGTGCCAGCAGCTCCGGACTGCAGTCTGGAAACACCATATATTTT	CASSSGLQSGNTIYF
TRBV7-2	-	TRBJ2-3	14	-	TGTGCCAGCAGGTCGGGAGTAGCTGGCGATACGCAGTATTTT	CASRSGVAGDTQYF
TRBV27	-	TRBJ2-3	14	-	TGTGCCAGCAGTGAGGGCGTGCGCACAGATACGCAGTATTTT	CASSEGVRTDTQYF
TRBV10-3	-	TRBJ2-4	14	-	TGTGCCATCAGTGAGTCGACAGGTATCAGCATTCAGTACTTC	CAISESTGISIQYF
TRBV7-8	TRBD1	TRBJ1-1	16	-	TGTGCCAGCAGCCGGAGGGGGGACAGCAAAAACACTGAAGCTTTCTTT	CASSRRGDSKNTEAFF
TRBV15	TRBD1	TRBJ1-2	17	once	TGTGCCACCAGCAGACCTTCAGGCGTCAGGGGGCGCCCGGGCTACACCTTC	CATSRPSGVRGRPGYTF
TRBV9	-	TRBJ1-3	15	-	TGTGCCAGCAGCCCAAAGGAGAGTTCTGGAAACACCATATATTTT	CASSPKESSGNTIYF
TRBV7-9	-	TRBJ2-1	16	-	TGTGCCAGCAGCCCAGAGCAGGGGCCCATCTACAATGAGCAGTTCTTC	CASSPEQGPIYNEQFF
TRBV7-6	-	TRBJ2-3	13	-	TGTGCCAGCAGCTTAGAAGTAGCGGATACGCAGTATTTT	CASSLEVADTQYF
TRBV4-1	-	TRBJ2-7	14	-	TGCGCCAGCAGCCAAGATAGCAGAGCCTACGAGCAGTACTTC	CASSQDSRAYEQYF
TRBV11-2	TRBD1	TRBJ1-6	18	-	TGTGCCAGCAGGGACCCCGGGACAGGGAGCTCCTATAATTCACCCCTCCACTTT	CASRDPGTGSSYNSPLHF
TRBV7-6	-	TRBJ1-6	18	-	TGTGCCAGCAGCCAAACCATCTCCCAGGGGATTACGGATTCACCCCTCCACTTT	CASSQTISQGITDSPLHF
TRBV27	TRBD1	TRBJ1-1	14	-	TGTGCCAGCAGTTTATTCACAGGGGGCACTGAAGCTTTCTTT	CASSLFTGGTEAFF
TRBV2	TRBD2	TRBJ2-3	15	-	TGTGCCAGCAGCGCCGGGACTAGCCGCGGAGATACGCAGTATTTT	CASSAGTSRGDTQYF
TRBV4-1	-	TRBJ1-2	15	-	TGCGCCAGCAGCCAAGATTTGGGGGCTTGGTCTGGCTACACCTTC	CASSQDLGAWSGYTF
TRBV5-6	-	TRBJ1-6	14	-	TGTGCCAGCAGCTCGCAGCCTCCTCGAGGAACCCTCCACTTT	CASSSQPPRGTLHF
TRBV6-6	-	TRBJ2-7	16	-	TGTGCCAGCAGTTACTCCCGCCTTCCTAAGCCCTACGAGCAGTACTTC	CASSYSRLPKPYEQYF
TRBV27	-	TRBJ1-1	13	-	TGTGCCAGCAGCTCCCAAGGGGGGGGAGAAGCTTTCTTT	CASSSQGGGEAFF
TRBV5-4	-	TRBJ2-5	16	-	TGTGCCAGCAGCGCAGGGACTCTACTTTCTCAAGAGACCCAGTACTTC	CASSAGTLLSQETQYF
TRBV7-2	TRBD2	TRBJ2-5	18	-	TGTGCCAGCAGCTTAGCGCTTCAGCGGGGGGCACGGGAAGAGACCCAGTACTTC	CASSLALQRGAREETQYF
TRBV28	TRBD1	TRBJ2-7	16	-	TGTGCCAGCAGCCAACCACCGACAGGGGGCTCCTACGAGCAGTACTTC	CASSQPPTGGSYEQYF
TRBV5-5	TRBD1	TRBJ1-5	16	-	TGTGCCAGCAGCTTGGACAGGGGGCTTACCAATCAGCCCCAGCATTTT	CASSLDRGLTNQPQHF
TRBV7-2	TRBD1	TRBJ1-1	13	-	TGTGCCAGCAGCTTACTAGGACAGGGTGAAGCTTTCTTT	CASSLLGQGEAFF
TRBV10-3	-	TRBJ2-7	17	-	TGTGCCATCAGTGAGCCCGACGTGGGCTCTTTCTCCTACGAGCAGTACTTC	CAISEPDVGSFSYEQYF
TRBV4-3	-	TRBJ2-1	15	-	TGCGCCAGCAGCCAAGATTTCCCCGTCTACAATGAGCAGTTCTTC	CASSQDFPVYNEQFF